This T cell receptor beta chain appears in the sequencing data of a study of blood T cell repertoires in COVID-19. Background on the study: Acute-phase and convalescent COVID-19 samples originated in the United States, Italy and Spain.

V was shortened by 7 bases and J by 7 bases, with 26 bases between the two germline ends. This CDR3 is 16 amino acids long. Germline V gene data show CDR1 as DFQATT and CDR2 as SNEGSKA (reference sequence). Here immunoSEQ multiplex PCR was the method, and the copy in TCRdb shows in-frame clones only, minus some. The repertoire has around 270,000 clones, around 89% of them found once; the top ten carry about 0.8%. The gene calls are TRBV20-1 and TRBJ2-1; D unclear. The source is a man in his thirties or forties with acute or convalescent COVID-19. The sample taken for sequencing was peripheral blood. The CDR3 loop reads CSVSLRSLSTDNEQFF. Here the CDR3 DNA reads TGCAGTGTTAGTCTGAGAAGCCTCTCCACCGATAATGAGCAGTTCTTC.